A selection of T cell receptor beta chains follows, all from one sample in a study of cytomegalovirus exposure and HLA in healthy donors. Using immunoSEQ multiplex PCR, the repertoire was profiled, and TCRdb retains in-frame clones only, with some absent. In the table there are some 120,000 clones, around nine tenths of which are singletons. Sequenced sample: PBMCs. The receptors were gathered from a woman between 18 and 29 years old in good health and CMV-seronegative. The CDR3 runs from the conserved cysteine through the conserved F or W. Fields, in order: V gene, D gene, J gene, clone size, CDR3 DNA, CDR3 protein. A D gene is named only where the DNA matches it firmly. Rows may omit the clone size; those that give it use once, few, many or a size class.

>TRBV12-5|TRBD1|TRBJ2-5|NA
TGTGCTAGTGGTTTGGTACAGGGGGGACAAGAGACCCAGTACTTC
CASGLVQGGQETQYF
>TRBV7-3|TRBD2|TRBJ2-7|NA
TGTGCCAGCAGCCTGGGACTAGCTAAAGACGAGCAGTACTTC
CASSLGLAKDEQYF
>TRBV5-6|TRBD2|TRBJ2-5|NA
TGTGCCAGCAGCTTGGGCACTAGCGGGAGCCAGACCCAGTACTTC
CASSLGTSGSQTQYF
>TRBV28|TRBD2|TRBJ2-5|NA
TGTGCCAGCAGTATCACTACAGCCCCGGGACTAGCTCGGCAAGAGACCCAGTACTTC
CASSITTAPGLARQETQYF
>TRBV5-1|NA|TRBJ1-4|NA
TGCGCCAGCAGCTTGTTCCGGGCTAATGAAAAACTGTTTTTT
CASSLFRANEKLFF
>TRBV5-1|NA|TRBJ2-2|NA
TGCGCCAGATACACCGAGAACACCGGGGAGCTGTTTTTT
CARYTENTGELFF
>TRBV9|NA|TRBJ2-1|NA
TGTGCCAGCAGTCGCAATGCAGGGGACCATGAGCAGTTCTTC
CASSRNAGDHEQFF
>TRBV4-1|NA|TRBJ2-2|few
TGCGCCAGCAGCCGCACGGGAGTCGCCGGGGAGCTGTTTTTT
CASSRTGVAGELFF
>TRBV10-1|NA|TRBJ2-5|NA
TGCGCCAGCAGTGACAGGGAAGAGACCCAGTACTTC
CASSDREETQYF
>TRBV19|NA|TRBJ2-7|NA
TGTGCCAGTAGCGTTAGCGGAATTTCCTACGAGCAGTACTTC
CASSVSGISYEQYF
>TRBV9|TRBD2|TRBJ2-5|NA
TGTGCCAGCAGCGTAGATCTAGGCGGGAGGGCCTCAGGGGAGACCCAGTACTTC
CASSVDLGGRASGETQYF
>TRBV29-1|TRBD1|TRBJ2-3|NA
TGCAGCGGGGACCCCGGGACAGGGCATGCAGATACGCAGTATTTT
CSGDPGTGHADTQYF
>TRBV11-2|NA|TRBJ2-2|NA
TGTGCCAGCAGTTTGACCGGGACAAACTCCGGGGAGCTGTTTTTT
CASSLTGTNSGELFF
>TRBV7-9|TRBD1|TRBJ1-4|NA
TGTGCCAGCAGCCCAGGGGACAGGGGAACTAATGAAAAACTGTTTTTT
CASSPGDRGTNEKLFF